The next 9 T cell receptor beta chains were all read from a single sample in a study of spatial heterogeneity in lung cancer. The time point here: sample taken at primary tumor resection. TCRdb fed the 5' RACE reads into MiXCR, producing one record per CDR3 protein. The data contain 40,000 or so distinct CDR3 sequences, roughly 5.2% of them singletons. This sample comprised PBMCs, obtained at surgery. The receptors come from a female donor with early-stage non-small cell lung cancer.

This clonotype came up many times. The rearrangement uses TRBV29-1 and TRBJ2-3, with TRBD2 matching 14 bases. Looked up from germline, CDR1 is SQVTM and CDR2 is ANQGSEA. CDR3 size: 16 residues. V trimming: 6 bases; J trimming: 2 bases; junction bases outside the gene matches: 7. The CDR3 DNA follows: TGCAGCGTCACCGGGGGACTAGCGGGAGACACAGATACGCAGTATTTT. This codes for CSVTGGLAGDTDTQYF.

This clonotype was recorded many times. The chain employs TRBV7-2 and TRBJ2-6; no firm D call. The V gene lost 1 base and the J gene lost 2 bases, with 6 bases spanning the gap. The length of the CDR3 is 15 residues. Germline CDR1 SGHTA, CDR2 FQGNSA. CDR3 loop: CASSLEGTGANVLTF. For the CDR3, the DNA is TGTGCCAGCAGCTTAGAAGGGACTGGGGCCAACGTCCTGACTTTC.

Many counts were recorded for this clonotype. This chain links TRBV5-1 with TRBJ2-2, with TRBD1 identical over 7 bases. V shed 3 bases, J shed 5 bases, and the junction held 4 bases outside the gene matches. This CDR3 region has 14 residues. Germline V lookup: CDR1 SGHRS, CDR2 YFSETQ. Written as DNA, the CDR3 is TGCGCCAGCAGCTCCCTACAGGGGACCGGGGAGCTGTTTTTT. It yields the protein CASSSLQGTGELFF. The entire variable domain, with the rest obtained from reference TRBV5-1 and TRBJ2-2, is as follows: KAGVTQTPRYLIKTRGQQVTLSCSPISGHRSVSWYQQTPGQGLQFLFEYFSETQRNKGNFPGRFSGRQFSNSRSEMNVSTLELGDSALYLCASSSLQGTGELFFGEGSRLTVL.

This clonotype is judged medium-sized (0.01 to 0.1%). The CDR3 protein is CASSLLYRADTQYF. CDR3 DNA sequence: TGTGCCAGCAGCTTACTCTACCGGGCAGATACGCAGTATTTT. The chain has TRBV11-1 and TRBJ2-3, with D hard to call. Germline V gene data show CDR1 as SGHAT and CDR2 as FQDESV (reference sequence). The ends were cut back, 2 bases at V and 4 bases at J, with 10 bases in the middle. This CDR3 is 14 amino acids long.

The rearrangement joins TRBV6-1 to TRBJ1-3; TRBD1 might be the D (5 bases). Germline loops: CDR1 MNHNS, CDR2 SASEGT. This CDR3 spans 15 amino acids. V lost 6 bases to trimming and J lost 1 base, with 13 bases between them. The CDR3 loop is CASSLNRGSGNTIYF. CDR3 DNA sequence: TGTGCCAGCAGCCTGAATAGGGGATCTGGAAACACCATATATTTT.

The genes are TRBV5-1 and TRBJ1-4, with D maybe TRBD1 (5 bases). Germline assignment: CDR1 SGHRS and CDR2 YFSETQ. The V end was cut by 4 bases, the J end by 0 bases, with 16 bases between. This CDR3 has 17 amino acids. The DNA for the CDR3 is TGCGCCAGCAGCCCGGAGGGGACGCGAGCAACTAATGAAAAACTGTTTTTT. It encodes CASSPEGTRATNEKLFF.

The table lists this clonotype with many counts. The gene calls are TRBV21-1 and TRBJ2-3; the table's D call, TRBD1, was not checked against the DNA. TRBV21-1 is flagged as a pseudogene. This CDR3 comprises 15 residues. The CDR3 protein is CASSATGGETDTQYF. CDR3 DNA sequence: TGTGCCAGCAGCGCCACAGGGGGCGAGACAGATACGCAGTATTTT.

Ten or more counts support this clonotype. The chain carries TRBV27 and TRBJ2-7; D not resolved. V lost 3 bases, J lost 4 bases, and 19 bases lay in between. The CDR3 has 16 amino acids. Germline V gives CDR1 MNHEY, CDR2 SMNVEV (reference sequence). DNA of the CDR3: TGTGCCAGCAGTTTCAGCGCCGGCCTGGTCGGGTACGAGCAGTACTTC. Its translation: CASSFSAGLVGYEQYF.

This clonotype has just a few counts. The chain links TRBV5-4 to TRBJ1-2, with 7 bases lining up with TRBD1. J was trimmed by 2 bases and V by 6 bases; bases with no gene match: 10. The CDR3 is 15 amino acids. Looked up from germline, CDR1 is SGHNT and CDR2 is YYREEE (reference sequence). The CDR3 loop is CASTPGGTENYGYTF. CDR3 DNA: TGTGCCAGCACCCCCGGAGGGACAGAGAACTATGGCTACACCTTC.